A selection of T cell receptor beta chains follows, all from one sample in a study of T-cell memory formation after mild COVID-19. MiXCR was run by TCRdb on the 5' RACE reads, yielding one entry per CDR3 protein. The repertoire holds about 170,000 distinct CDR3 sequences, under 15% seen once, with 3% to 4% in the top ten. Material for sequencing was PBMCs or a T cell subset sorted from them (not recorded which). Receptor source: a man between 18 and 35 years old who had mild COVID-19 (a few samples of this study predate the infection). Cell type and time point are not known. The CDR3 runs from the conserved cysteine through the conserved F or W. D genes are given only for firm matches. Clone size is stated in some rows and not others, as once, few, many or a class when expanded.

CDR3 length	V gene	J gene	clone size	D gene	CDR3 protein	CDR3 DNA
15	TRBV7-2	TRBJ1-5	few	NA	CASSFTGPSNQPQHF	TGTGCCAGCAGCTTCACAGGGCCGAGCAATCAGCCCCAGCATTTT
14	TRBV6-5	TRBJ1-1	NA	TRBD1	CASSFAGGNTEAFF	TGTGCCAGCAGTTTCGCAGGGGGAAACACTGAAGCTTTCTTT
16	TRBV11-2	TRBJ1-3	NA	NA	CASSSSRRDSGNTIYF	TGTGCCAGCAGTTCCAGTCGACGTGACTCTGGAAACACCATATATTTT
16	TRBV18	TRBJ2-5	many	NA	CASSPLGGVPQETQYF	TGTGCCAGCTCACCACTCGGTGGGGTACCCCAAGAGACCCAGTACTTC
14	TRBV7-9	TRBJ1-4	NA	NA	CASSPRSPNEKLFF	TGTGCCAGCAGCCCCCGATCTCCGAATGAAAAACTGTTTTTT
15	TRBV9	TRBJ1-3	few	TRBD1	CASSRDRGSGNTIYF	TGTGCCAGCAGCCGGGACAGGGGGTCAGGAAACACCATATATTTT
16	TRBV5-5	TRBJ2-3	many	NA	CASSRWGDPSTDTQYF	TGTGCCAGCAGTCGGTGGGGGGATCCTAGCACAGATACGCAGTATTTT
15	TRBV3-1	TRBJ1-3	NA	TRBD1	CASSLGQAYGNTIYF	TGTGCCAGCAGCCTCGGACAGGCGTATGGAAACACCATATATTTT
14	TRBV10-3	TRBJ2-3	NA	NA	CAISEPGVTDTQYF	TGTGCCATCAGTGAGCCGGGGGTCACAGATACGCAGTATTTT
14	TRBV4-3	TRBJ2-3	many	NA	CASSQAPGPDTQYF	TGCGCCAGCAGCCAAGCCCCAGGCCCAGATACGCAGTATTTT
16	TRBV7-9	TRBJ1-4	NA	NA	CASSLGGARANEKLFF	TGTGCCAGCAGCTTAGGGGGAGCGAGGGCTAATGAAAAACTGTTTTTT
15	TRBV5-1	TRBJ2-6	NA	NA	CASRTTSSGANVLTF	TGCGCCAGCAGGACCACCAGCTCTGGGGCCAACGTCCTGACTTTC
13	TRBV7-6	TRBJ2-1	NA	NA	CASSLVVTDEQFF	TGTGCCAGCAGCTTAGTAGTAACGGATGAGCAGTTCTTC
11	TRBV7-2	TRBJ2-7	many	NA	CASSPQYEQYF	TGTGCCAGCAGCCCACAGTACGAGCAGTACTTC
14	TRBV29-1	TRBJ2-3	NA	NA	CSVAQGRFTDTQYF	TGCAGCGTTGCACAGGGTCGCTTCACAGATACGCAGTATTTT
13	TRBV29-1	TRBJ2-2	few	NA	CSGAGQNTGELFF	TGCAGCGGTGCCGGACAGAACACCGGGGAGCTGTTTTTT
14	TRBV7-9	TRBJ1-5	few	NA	CASSSSFGDQPQHF	TGTGCCAGCAGCTCCAGCTTTGGGGATCAGCCCCAGCATTTT
16	TRBV3-1	TRBJ2-2	NA	TRBD1	CASSHPGTGVSGELFF	TGTGCCAGCAGCCACCCCGGGACAGGGGTTTCCGGGGAGCTGTTTTTT
16	TRBV2	TRBJ1-6	NA	NA	CASSEEVRAGNSPLHF	TGTGCCAGCAGTGAAGAGGTCAGGGCGGGGAATTCACCCCTCCACTTT
13	TRBV2	TRBJ2-7	many	NA	CASRGSRTYEQYF	TGTGCCAGCAGGGGCTCACGTACCTACGAGCAGTACTTC
15	TRBV18	TRBJ2-5	NA	NA	CASSGEGGTRETQYF	TGTGCCAGCTCCGGCGAAGGGGGGACACGAGAGACCCAGTACTTC
14	TRBV5-4	TRBJ1-5	few	TRBD1	CASSQGGAGQPQHF	TGTGCCAGCAGCCAAGGGGGCGCGGGTCAGCCCCAGCATTTT
15	TRBV11-2	TRBJ1-2	NA	NA	CASSSDRRDNYGYTF	TGTGCCAGCAGCTCCGACCGACGGGATAACTATGGCTACACCTTC
12	TRBV7-9	TRBJ1-1	many	NA	CASSLAVSKAFF	TGTGCCAGCAGCTTAGCAGTCAGCAAGGCTTTCTTT
15	TRBV6-5	TRBJ2-1	few	TRBD2	CASRSLAGGLNEQFF	TGTGCCAGCAGGTCACTAGCGGGGGGGCTCAATGAGCAGTTCTTC
15	TRBV7-2	TRBJ2-1	many	TRBD2	CASSSFAGGEDEQFF	TGTGCCAGCAGCTCATTCGCGGGGGGTGAGGATGAGCAGTTCTTC
14	TRBV11-1	TRBJ2-1	NA	TRBD1	CASSLEQGMLEQFF	TGTGCCAGCAGCTTGGAACAGGGGATGTTAGAGCAGTTCTTC
16	TRBV4-1	TRBJ1-1	few	NA	CASSQDLGTGNTEAFF	TGCGCCAGCAGCCAAGATCTCGGGACGGGGAACACTGAAGCTTTCTTT
12	TRBV7-9	TRBJ1-2	few	TRBD1	CASSTSTGFYTF	TGTGCCAGCAGCACGTCGACAGGGTTCTACACCTTC
16	TRBV6-5	TRBJ2-3	NA	NA	CASSFSGLVPTDTQYF	TGTGCCAGCAGTTTTTCTGGACTGGTTCCCACAGATACGCAGTATTTT
13	TRBV4-3	TRBJ1-6	few	NA	CASSQVGARPLHF	TGCGCCAGCAGCCAAGTGGGAGCGAGACCCCTCCACTTT
17	TRBV4-3	TRBJ1-6	few	NA	CASSQVWGGLEESPLHF	TGCGCCAGCAGCCAAGTATGGGGAGGCCTTGAAGAATCACCCCTCCACTTT
13	TRBV7-2	TRBJ2-1	few	NA	CASSLSWGNEQFF	TGTGCCAGCAGCTTATCCTGGGGCAATGAGCAGTTCTTC
16	TRBV6-2/TRBV6-3	TRBJ2-2	few	TRBD1	CASRRPGQGHTGELFF	TGTGCCAGCAGGAGACCGGGACAGGGGCACACCGGGGAGCTGTTTTTT
13	TRBV7-2	TRBJ1-5	few	NA	CASRGPRGQPQHF	TGTGCCAGCAGAGGACCCCGGGGTCAGCCCCAGCATTTT
14	TRBV7-2	TRBJ2-5	NA	NA	CASSLGGNAETQYF	TGTGCCAGCAGCTTAGGAGGGAATGCGGAGACCCAGTACTTC
16	TRBV25-1	TRBJ1-1	few	TRBD1	CASSECWTGRLLEAFF	TGTGCCAGCAGTGAATGCTGGACAGGGAGACTGCTTGAAGCTTTCTTT
15	TRBV7-2	TRBJ2-5	many	NA	CASSRDRARGETQYF	TGTGCCAGCAGCCGCGATCGGGCCCGGGGGGAGACCCAGTACTTC
16	TRBV5-5	TRBJ1-2	few	NA	CASSYLGRGAGYGYTF	TGTGCCAGCAGCTACTTAGGGCGCGGCGCCGGCTATGGCTACACCTTC
14	TRBV29-1	TRBJ2-7	few	TRBD1	CSVEDPWTGVEQYF	TGCAGCGTTGAAGATCCCTGGACAGGAGTCGAGCAGTACTTC
13	TRBV12-3/TRBV12-4	TRBJ2-7	few	TRBD1	CASSKDRVSEQYF	TGTGCCAGCAGCAAGGACAGGGTGAGCGAGCAGTACTTC